This T cell receptor beta chain originates from a study of cytomegalovirus exposure and HLA in healthy donors. Study background: The study's early data release held around 85 million unique TCRs from HLA-typed donors. Study outcomes and limitations: Sequencing depth roughly uniform across donors was assumed in presence/absence analyses. An observed cluster of highly shared sequence variants was recorded as a likely sequencing artifact.

Per germline, CDR1 SGHAT and CDR2 FQNNGV. The V end was cut by 4 bases, the J end by 6 bases, with 15 bases between. The CDR3 has 14 amino acids. Researchers ran the PCR with 60 Vbeta and 13 Jbeta primers. Measured with immunoSEQ multiplex PCR; TCRdb has only the in-frame clones, and not every one. The sample lists 180,000 or so clones; roughly 73% were seen once. About this clone: As yet, its antigen is unknown.

V gene TRBV11-2 combines with J gene TRBJ1-1; D might be TRBD1 (6 bases). This TCR derives from a woman aged 40 to 55 in good health and CMV-seropositive. Sequenced material: PBMCs. DNA of the CDR3: TGTGCCAGCAGCTCACCGTCCGAGGGGGCTGAAGCTTTCTTT. This encodes CASSSPSEGAEAFF.